Described below is a single T cell receptor (beta chain) sequence and its context. The data belong to a study of blood T cell repertoires in COVID-19. Assay: immunoSEQ multiplex PCR; the TCRdb copy retains only in-frame clones and omits some. The sample records under 300,000 clones, around nine tenths being singletons. CDR3 length equals 16 residues. The germline V gene encodes CDR1 SEHNR and CDR2 FQNEAQ (reference sequence). V dropped 5 bases and J dropped 0; count of bases not matched to a gene: 7. Specimen: peripheral blood. The genes are TRBV7-9 and TRBJ2-1; TRBD1 aligns across 7 bases. The clonotype originates from a middle-aged woman who had recovered from COVID-19. The CDR3 DNA reads TGTGCCAGCAGCGGGGACAGTCCGAGCTCCTACAATGAGCAGTTCTTC. Protein: CASSGDSPSSYNEQFF.